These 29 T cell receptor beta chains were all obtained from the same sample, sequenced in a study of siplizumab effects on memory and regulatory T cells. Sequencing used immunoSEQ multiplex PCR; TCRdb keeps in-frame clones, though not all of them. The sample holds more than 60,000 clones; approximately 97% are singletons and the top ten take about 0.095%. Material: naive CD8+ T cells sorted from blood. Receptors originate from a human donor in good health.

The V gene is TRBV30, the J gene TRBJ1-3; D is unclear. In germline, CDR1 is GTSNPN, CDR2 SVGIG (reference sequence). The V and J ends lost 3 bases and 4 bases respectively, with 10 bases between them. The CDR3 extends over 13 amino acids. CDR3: CAWSLPLGNTIYF. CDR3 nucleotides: TGTGCCTGGAGCCTCCCTCTGGGAAACACCATATATTTT.

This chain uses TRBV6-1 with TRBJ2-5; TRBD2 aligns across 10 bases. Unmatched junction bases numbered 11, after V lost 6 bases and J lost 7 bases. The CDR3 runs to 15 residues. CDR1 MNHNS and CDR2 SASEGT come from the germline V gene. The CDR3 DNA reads TGTGCCAGCAGATTGAGCGGGGGGGAGAAGAGGACCCAGTACTTC. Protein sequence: CASRLSGGEKRTQYF.

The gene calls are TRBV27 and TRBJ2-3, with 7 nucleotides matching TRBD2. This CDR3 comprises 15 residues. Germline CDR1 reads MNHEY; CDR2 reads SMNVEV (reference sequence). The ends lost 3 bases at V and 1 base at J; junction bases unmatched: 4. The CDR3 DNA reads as TGTGCCAGCAGTTTTAGTGGGGGGGGCACAGATACGCAGTATTTT. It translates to CASSFSGGGTDTQYF.

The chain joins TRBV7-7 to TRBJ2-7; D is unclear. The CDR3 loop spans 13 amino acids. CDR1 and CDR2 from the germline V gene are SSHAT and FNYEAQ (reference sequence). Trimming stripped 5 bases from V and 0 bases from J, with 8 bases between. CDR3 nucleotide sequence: TGTGCCAGCAGCCTTAGTGGCTCCTACGAGCAGTACTTC. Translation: CASSLSGSYEQYF.

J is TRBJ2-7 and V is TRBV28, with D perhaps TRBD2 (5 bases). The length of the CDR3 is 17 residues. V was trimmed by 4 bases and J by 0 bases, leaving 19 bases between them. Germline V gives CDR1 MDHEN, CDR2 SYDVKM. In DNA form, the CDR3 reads TGTGCCAGCAGTTCCCCCGGGTACGGGGTGAGCTCCTACGAGCAGTACTTC. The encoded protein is CASSSPGYGVSSYEQYF.

The CDR3 DNA follows: TGTGCCAGCAGCCCGACTAGCGGGGGGGACACCGGGGAGCTGTTTTTT. Translated, it gives CASSPTSGGDTGELFF. The V and J genes are TRBV7-3 and TRBJ2-2; 14 bases match TRBD2. The CDR3 has 16 residues. The germline V gene encodes CDR1 SGHTA and CDR2 FQGTGA. Trimming took 5 bases from V and 3 from J; bases not matched to a gene: 2.

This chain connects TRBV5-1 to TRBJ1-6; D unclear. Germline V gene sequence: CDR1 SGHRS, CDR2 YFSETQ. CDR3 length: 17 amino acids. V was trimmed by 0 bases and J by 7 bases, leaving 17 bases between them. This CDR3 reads CASSLESAGLSNSPLHF. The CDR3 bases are TGCGCCAGCAGCTTGGAGTCAGCGGGGTTATCGAATTCACCCCTCCACTTT. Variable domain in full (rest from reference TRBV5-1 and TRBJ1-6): KAGVTQTPRYLIKTRGQQVTLSCSPISGHRSVSWYQQTPGQGLQFLFEYFSETQRNKGNFPGRFSGRQFSNSRSEMNVSTLELGDSALYLCASSLESAGLSNSPLHFGNGTRLTVT.

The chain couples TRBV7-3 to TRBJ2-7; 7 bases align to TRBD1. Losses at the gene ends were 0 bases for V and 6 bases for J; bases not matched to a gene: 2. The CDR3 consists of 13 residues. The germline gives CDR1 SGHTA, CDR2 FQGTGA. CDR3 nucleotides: TGTGCCAGCAGCTTAACAACAGGGGCCGAGCAGTACTTC. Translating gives CASSLTTGAEQYF.

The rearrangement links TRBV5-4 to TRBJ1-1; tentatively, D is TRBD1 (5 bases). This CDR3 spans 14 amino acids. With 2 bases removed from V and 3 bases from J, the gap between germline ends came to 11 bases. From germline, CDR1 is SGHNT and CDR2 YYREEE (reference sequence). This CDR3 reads CASSFSGGYTEAFF. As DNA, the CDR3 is TGTGCCAGCAGCTTCAGTGGGGGGTACACTGAAGCTTTCTTT.

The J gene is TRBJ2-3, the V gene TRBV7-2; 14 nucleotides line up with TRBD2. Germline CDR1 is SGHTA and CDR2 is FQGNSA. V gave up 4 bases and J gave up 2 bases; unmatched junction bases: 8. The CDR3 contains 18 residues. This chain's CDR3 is CASSSPTSGGAATDTQYF. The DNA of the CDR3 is TGTGCCAGCAGCTCCCCGACTAGCGGGGGGGCCGCCACAGATACGCAGTATTTT.

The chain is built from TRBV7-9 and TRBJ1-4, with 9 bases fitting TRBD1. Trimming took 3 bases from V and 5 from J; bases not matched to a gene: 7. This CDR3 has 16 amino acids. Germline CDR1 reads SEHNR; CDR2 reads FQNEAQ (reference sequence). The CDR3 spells CASSLGQGEINEKLFF. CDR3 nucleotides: TGTGCCAGCAGCTTGGGACAGGGTGAGATCAATGAAAAACTGTTTTTT.

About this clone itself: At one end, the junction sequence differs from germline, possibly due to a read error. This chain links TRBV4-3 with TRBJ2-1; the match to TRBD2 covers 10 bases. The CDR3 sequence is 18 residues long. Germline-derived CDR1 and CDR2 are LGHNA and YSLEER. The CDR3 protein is CASSQGGIAGGPYNEQFF. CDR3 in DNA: TGCGCCAGCAGTCAAGGGGGAATAGCGGGGGGCCCATACAATGAGCAGTTCTTC.

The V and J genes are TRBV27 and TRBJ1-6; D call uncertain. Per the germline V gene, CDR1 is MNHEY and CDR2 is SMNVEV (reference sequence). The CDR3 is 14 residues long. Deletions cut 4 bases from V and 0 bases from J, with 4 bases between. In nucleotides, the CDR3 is TGTGCCAGCAGTTCTGCCTCCTATAATTCACCCCTCCACTTT. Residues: CASSSASYNSPLHF.

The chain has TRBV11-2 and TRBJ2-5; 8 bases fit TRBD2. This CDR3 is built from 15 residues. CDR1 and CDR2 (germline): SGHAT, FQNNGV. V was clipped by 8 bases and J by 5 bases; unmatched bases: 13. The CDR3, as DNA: TGTGCCAGCTCCTATGCGGGGGGCGCAGGGGAGACCCAGTACTTC. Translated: CASSYAGGAGETQYF.

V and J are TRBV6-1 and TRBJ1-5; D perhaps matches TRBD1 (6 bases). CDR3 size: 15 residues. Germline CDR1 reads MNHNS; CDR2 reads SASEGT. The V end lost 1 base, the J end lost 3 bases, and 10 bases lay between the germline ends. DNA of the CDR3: TGTGCCAGCAGTGAAGAGGGGGGCACCAATCAGCCCCAGCATTTT. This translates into CASSEEGGTNQPQHF.

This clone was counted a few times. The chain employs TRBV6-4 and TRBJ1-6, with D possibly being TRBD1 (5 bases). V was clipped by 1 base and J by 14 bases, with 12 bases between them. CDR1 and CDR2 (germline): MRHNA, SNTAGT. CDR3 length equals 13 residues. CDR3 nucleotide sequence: TGTGCCAGCAGTGACTTGGGGGATAGGGCCCTCCACTTT. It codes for CASSDLGDRALHF.

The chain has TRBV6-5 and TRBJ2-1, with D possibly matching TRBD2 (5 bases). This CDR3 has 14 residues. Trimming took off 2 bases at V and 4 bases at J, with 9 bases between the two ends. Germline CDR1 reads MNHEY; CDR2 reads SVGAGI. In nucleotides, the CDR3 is TGTGCCAGCAGTTACGGACTGTATTACAATGAGCAGTTCTTC. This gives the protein CASSYGLYYNEQFF.

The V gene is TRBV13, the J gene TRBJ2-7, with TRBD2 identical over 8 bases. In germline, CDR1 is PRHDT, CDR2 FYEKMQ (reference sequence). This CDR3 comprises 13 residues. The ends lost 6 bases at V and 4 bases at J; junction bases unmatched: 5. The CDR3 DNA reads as TGTGCCAGCAGTTTCCGGGGGGGGTACGAGCAGTACTTC. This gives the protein CASSFRGGYEQYF.

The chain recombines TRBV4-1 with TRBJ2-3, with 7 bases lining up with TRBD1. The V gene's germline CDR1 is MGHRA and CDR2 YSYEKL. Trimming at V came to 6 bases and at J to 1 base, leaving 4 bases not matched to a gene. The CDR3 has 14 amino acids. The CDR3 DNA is TGCGCCAGCAGACAGGGGCCCGGCACAGATACGCAGTATTTT. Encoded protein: CASRQGPGTDTQYF.

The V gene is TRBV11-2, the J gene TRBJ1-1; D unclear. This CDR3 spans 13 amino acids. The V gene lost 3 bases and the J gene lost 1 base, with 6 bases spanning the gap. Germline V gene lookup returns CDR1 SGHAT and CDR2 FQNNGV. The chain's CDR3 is CASSFGRNTEAFF. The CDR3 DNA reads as TGTGCCAGCAGCTTCGGAAGGAACACTGAAGCTTTCTTT.

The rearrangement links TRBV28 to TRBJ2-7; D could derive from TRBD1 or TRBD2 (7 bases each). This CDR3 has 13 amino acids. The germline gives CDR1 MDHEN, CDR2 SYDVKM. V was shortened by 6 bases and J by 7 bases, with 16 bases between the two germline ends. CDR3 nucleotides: TGTGCCAGCAGCCAGGGGGGGGTGTGGGAGCAGTACTTC. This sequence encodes CASSQGGVWEQYF.

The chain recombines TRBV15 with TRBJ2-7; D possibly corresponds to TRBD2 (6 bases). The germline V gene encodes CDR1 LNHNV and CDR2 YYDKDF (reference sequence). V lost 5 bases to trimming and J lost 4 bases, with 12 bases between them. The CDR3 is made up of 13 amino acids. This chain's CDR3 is CATSEAGTYEQYF. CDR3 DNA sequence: TGTGCCACCAGCGAGGCGGGGACGTACGAGCAGTACTTC. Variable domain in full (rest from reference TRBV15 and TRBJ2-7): DAMVIQNPRYQVTQFGKPVTLSCSQTLNHNVMYWYQQKSSQAPKLLFHYYDKDFNNEADTPDNFQSRRPNTSFCFLDIRSPGLGDTAMYLCATSEAGTYEQYFGPGTRLTVT.

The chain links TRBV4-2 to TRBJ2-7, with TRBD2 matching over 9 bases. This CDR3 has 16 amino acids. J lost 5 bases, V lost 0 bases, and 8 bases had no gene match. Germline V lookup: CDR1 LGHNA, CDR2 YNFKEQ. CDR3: CASSQEVASGANEQYF. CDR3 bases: TGTGCCAGCAGCCAAGAGGTGGCTAGCGGGGCCAACGAGCAGTACTTC.

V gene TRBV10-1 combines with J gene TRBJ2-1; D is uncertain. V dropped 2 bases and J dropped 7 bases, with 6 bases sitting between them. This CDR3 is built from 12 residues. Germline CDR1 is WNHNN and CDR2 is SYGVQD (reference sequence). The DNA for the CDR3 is TGCGCCAGCAGTGAGGGTTGGAATGAGCAGTTCTTC. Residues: CASSEGWNEQFF.

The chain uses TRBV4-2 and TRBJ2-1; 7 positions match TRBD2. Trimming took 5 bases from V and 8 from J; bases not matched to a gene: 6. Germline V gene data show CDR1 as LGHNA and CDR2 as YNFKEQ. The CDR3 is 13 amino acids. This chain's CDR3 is CASSSYTSDEQFF. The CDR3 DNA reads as TGTGCCAGCAGCTCGTACACTAGCGATGAGCAGTTCTTC.

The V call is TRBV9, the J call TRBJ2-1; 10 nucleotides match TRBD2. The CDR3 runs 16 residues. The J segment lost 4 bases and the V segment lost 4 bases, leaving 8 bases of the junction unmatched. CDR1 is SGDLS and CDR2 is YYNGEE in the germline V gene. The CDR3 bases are TGTGCCAGCAGCTTACAAGCGGGGGGGTCGTACAATGAGCAGTTCTTC. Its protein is CASSLQAGGSYNEQFF.

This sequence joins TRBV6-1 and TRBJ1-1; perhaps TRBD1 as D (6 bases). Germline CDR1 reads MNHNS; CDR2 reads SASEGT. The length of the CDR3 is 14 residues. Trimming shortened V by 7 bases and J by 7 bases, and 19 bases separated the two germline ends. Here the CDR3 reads CASTLLQGIYEAFF. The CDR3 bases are TGTGCCAGCACCCTCCTACAGGGCATTTATGAAGCTTTCTTT.

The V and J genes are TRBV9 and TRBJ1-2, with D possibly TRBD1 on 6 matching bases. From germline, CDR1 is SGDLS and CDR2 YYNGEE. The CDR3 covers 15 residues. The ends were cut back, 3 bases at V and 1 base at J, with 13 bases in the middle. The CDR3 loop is CASSAGEGINYGYTF. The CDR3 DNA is TGTGCCAGCAGCGCAGGGGAGGGGATTAACTATGGCTACACCTTC.

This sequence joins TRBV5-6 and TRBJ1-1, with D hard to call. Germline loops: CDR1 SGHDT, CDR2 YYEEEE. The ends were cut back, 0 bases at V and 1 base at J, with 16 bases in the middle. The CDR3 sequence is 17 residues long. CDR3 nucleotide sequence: TGTGCCAGCAGCTTGGAAGACATCCCCGGAGCGAACACTGAAGCTTTCTTT. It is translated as CASSLEDIPGANTEAFF.